Below, 17 T cell receptor beta chains from the same sample are listed, as sequenced in a study of shared clonotypes between healthy human individuals (dated by TCRdb to 2020 to 2022). Libraries were made using the immunoSEQ multiplex PCR assay. TCRdb retrieved this table from immuneACCESS and kept in-frame rearrangements only. Not all clones are present; in checked studies, unresolved V genes account for under half, and no reason is known for the remainder. This sample holds under 600,000 clones; roughly 97% were observed only once. About 0.06% of the sample is taken by the ten largest. Sample: naive CD4+ T cells sorted from blood. The cell subset or site label, read with the paper, signifies: CD45RA+ positively selected. These TCRs come from a woman aged 25 to 45 in good health.

The V call is TRBV10-3, the J call TRBJ2-7; D may be TRBD1 (6 bases). CDR3 length: 14 residues. The germline V and J ends were trimmed by 6 bases and 0 bases, with 12 bases remaining between them. Germline lookup yields CDR1 ENHRY and CDR2 SYGVKD. The CDR3 region has the DNA TGTGCCATCAGCAGGGGAGTAGCCTCCTACGAGCAGTACTTC. Protein sequence: CAISRGVASYEQYF.

The chain uses TRBV5-1 and TRBJ2-1, with TRBD2 identical over 7 bases. V lost 1 base to trimming and J lost 6 bases; unmatched junction nucleotides: 1. The V gene's germline CDR1 is SGHRS and CDR2 YFSETQ. The CDR3 extends over 13 amino acids. In DNA form, the CDR3 reads TGCGCCAGCAGCTTGCCTAGCGGCAATGAGCAGTTCTTC. It specifies CASSLPSGNEQFF. Complete variable domain (other parts from reference TRBV5-1 and TRBJ2-1): KAGVTQTPRYLIKTRGQQVTLSCSPISGHRSVSWYQQTPGQGLQFLFEYFSETQRNKGNFPGRFSGRQFSNSRSEMNVSTLELGDSALYLCASSLPSGNEQFFGPGTRLTVL.

This chain links TRBV28 with TRBJ1-1; perhaps TRBD1 as D (6 bases). The V gene lost 6 bases and the J gene lost 7 bases, with 12 bases spanning the gap. The CDR3 loop spans 12 amino acids. Germline V lookup: CDR1 MDHEN, CDR2 SYDVKM. In nucleotides, the CDR3 is TGTGCCAGCAGGACCCCAGGGGTTGAAGCTTTCTTT. Translating it yields CASRTPGVEAFF. The variable domain in full, with the rest retrieved from reference TRBV28 and TRBJ1-1, is DVKVTQSSRYLVKRTGEKVFLECVQDMDHENMFWYRQDPGLGLRLIYFSYDVKMKEKGDIPEGYSVSREKKERFSLILESASTNQTSMYLCASRTPGVEAFFGQGTRLTVV.

V and J are TRBV4-1 and TRBJ2-5, with 7 nucleotides matching TRBD2. The CDR3 totals 18 residues. Per germline, CDR1 MGHRA and CDR2 YSYEKL. Trimming cost V 4 bases and J 4 bases; bases outside gene matches: 18. The CDR3 spells CASSLLPLLARKGETQYF. Written as DNA, the CDR3 is TGCGCCAGCAGCCTCCTACCCCTACTAGCGAGAAAGGGAGAGACCCAGTACTTC.

This chain links TRBV4-1 with TRBJ2-1, with 12 nucleotides matching TRBD2. With 5 bases clipped from V and 7 bases from J, the junction kept 6 bases outside the gene matches. CDR1 and CDR2 (germline): MGHRA, YSYEKL. This CDR3 has 15 amino acids. The CDR3 region is CASSAGLAGRNEQFF. Here the CDR3 DNA reads TGCGCCAGCAGCGCGGGACTAGCGGGCAGAAATGAGCAGTTCTTC.

CDR3 loop: CASIRPARGSNSADTQYF. In DNA form, the CDR3 reads TGTGCCAGCATTCGCCCCGCGCGCGGGTCAAATTCTGCAGATACGCAGTATTTT. This rearrangement joins TRBV25-1 to TRBJ2-3; TRBD2 might be the D (5 bases). The germline V and J ends were trimmed by 7 bases and 4 bases, with 27 bases remaining between them. The CDR3 has 18 amino acids. CDR1 is MGHDK and CDR2 is SYGVNS in the germline V gene.

The chain carries TRBV28 and TRBJ1-5; 8 bases line up with TRBD1. Germline V gives CDR1 MDHEN, CDR2 SYDVKM. V gave up 10 bases and J gave up 3 bases; unmatched junction bases: 8. The CDR3 totals 14 residues. The CDR3 coding sequence is TGTGCCATCCAGGGGGCGCGGTTCAATCAGCCCCAGCATTTT. Its translation: CAIQGARFNQPQHF.

This chain connects TRBV7-2 to TRBJ2-1; TRBD2 is a possible D gene (6 bases). CDR3 length: 15 residues. Trimming left V 5 bases short and J 0 bases short, with 11 bases between. Looked up from germline, CDR1 is SGHTA and CDR2 is FQGNSA. Here the CDR3 DNA reads TGTGCCAGCAGCCCCGTCGGGAGCTCCTACAATGAGCAGTTCTTC. Amino acids: CASSPVGSSYNEQFF.

The genes are TRBV7-2 and TRBJ1-5, with D perhaps matching TRBD1 (5 bases). CDR1 and CDR2 (germline): SGHTA, FQGNSA. V dropped 5 bases and J dropped 0 bases, with 8 bases sitting between them. The CDR3 contains 14 residues. CDR3 coding DNA: TGTGCCAGCAGCCGGACACATAGCAATCAGCCCCAGCATTTT. Its protein is CASSRTHSNQPQHF.

As to this clone: Other nucleotide sequences in the sample specify the same CDR3. The chain has TRBV6-1 and TRBJ2-7; D is unresolved. Germline V lookup: CDR1 MNHNS, CDR2 SASEGT. Trimming removed 3 bases from V and 2 bases from J, with 5 bases in between. This CDR3 comprises 12 residues. The DNA of the CDR3 is TGTGCCAGCAGTGAGCTGGCCTACGAGCAGTACTTC. Amino acid sequence: CASSELAYEQYF.

The rearrangement links TRBV6-5 to TRBJ2-5, with 7 nucleotides matching TRBD1. The CDR3 extends over 14 amino acids. The V and J ends lost 7 bases and 2 bases, in that order; junction bases with no gene match: 7. Germline values: CDR1 MNHEY, CDR2 SVGAGI. As DNA, the CDR3 is TGTGCCAGCACCAGACGACAGGGTCAAGAGACCCAGTACTTC. Protein sequence: CASTRRQGQETQYF.

The chain joins TRBV19 to TRBJ1-1; 7 bases align to TRBD1. The junction had 2 bases not matched to a gene; V was cut back by 4 bases and J by 3 bases. CDR3 length: 13 amino acids. Germline loops: CDR1 LNHDA, CDR2 SQIVND (reference sequence). The CDR3 bases are TGTGCCAGTAGTAATACAGGGGACACTGAAGCTTTCTTT. Protein: CASSNTGDTEAFF.

Of note for this clone: Germline is not matched at one junction end, which may reflect a read error. The chain combines TRBV6-6 with TRBJ1-1; D gene uncertain. In germline, CDR1 is MNHNY, CDR2 SVGAGI (reference sequence). There are 11 residues in the CDR3. For the CDR3, the DNA is TGTGCCAACAGTTCAAACACTGAAGCTTTCTTT. It encodes CANSSNTEAFF.

This clone has just one count. This chain joins TRBV6-6 and TRBJ2-7; D gene ambiguous. The CDR3 covers 13 residues. CDR1 and CDR2 (germline): MNHNY, SVGAGI (reference sequence). With 7 bases removed from V and 4 bases from J, the gap between germline ends came to 14 bases. This chain's CDR3 is CASNIEARYEQYF. CDR3 in DNA: TGTGCCAGCAACATCGAGGCGCGGTACGAGCAGTACTTC.

This chain uses TRBV2 with TRBJ2-7; D gene unclear. The CDR3 is 16 residues long. The V gene lost 6 bases and the J gene lost 1 base, with 19 bases spanning the gap. Germline V gene data show CDR1 as SNHLY and CDR2 as FYNNEI. CDR3 protein: CASRFSQLSNSYEQYF. As DNA, the CDR3 is TGTGCCAGCAGATTTAGCCAGCTCTCAAATTCCTACGAGCAGTACTTC.

This chain connects TRBV11-2 to TRBJ1-1, with D tentatively TRBD1 (5 bases). This CDR3 is 16 amino acids long. Germline lookup yields CDR1 SGHAT and CDR2 FQNNGV. V dropped 7 bases and J dropped 2 bases, with 20 bases sitting between them. Written as DNA, the CDR3 is TGTGCCAGCATTAGTGTAGGGGTCCGGGCCAACACTGAAGCTTTCTTT. Amino acids: CASISVGVRANTEAFF.

This chain uses TRBV4-2 with TRBJ2-3, with 10 positions matching TRBD2. The length of the CDR3 is 17 residues. The germline gives CDR1 LGHNA, CDR2 YNFKEQ. The V and J ends lost 2 bases and 6 bases, in that order; junction bases with no gene match: 11. The CDR3 protein is CASSQLGASGSDDTQYF. As DNA, the CDR3 is TGTGCCAGCAGCCAACTAGGGGCTAGCGGGAGTGATGATACGCAGTATTTT.